The T cell receptor (beta chain) described here comes from a study of blood T cells in healthy people across ages (dated by TCRdb to 2013 to 2016). About the study as a whole: In model experiments, template switching captured about one uniquely barcoded TCR beta cDNA molecule for every two T cells. Using deep sequencing normalized with unique cDNA molecular identifiers, the study measured how TCR beta repertoire diversity changes with age. The donors were divided into four age groups: young (average around 16 years), middle-aged (roughly 42), aged (approximately 62) and long-lived (approximately 74). To avoid experimental bias, donors of different ages were randomly spread across the sequencing lanes. For two donors (one aged 18 to 30 and one aged 80 or older), the study analyzed two additional independent replicas of 1 million unique cDNA reads from the same blood draw.

The receptor library was made with 5' RACE. Instrument used: Illumina HiSeq 2500. A second PCR of about 7 to 12 cycles was run with a J-beta primer mix and a sample-barcoded 5' primer. A unique molecular identifier was introduced onto each TCR beta cDNA molecule by a template-switch 5' adaptor carrying 12 random nucleotides. Each sample yielded at least 2.5 million CDR3-containing paired-end reads. First-strand cDNA was synthesized from all RNA with the Mint cDNA synthesis kit, primed by a TRBC-specific oligonucleotide. Following uracil-DNA glycosylase treatment, a first 18-cycle PCR with universal primers M1SS and BC2_uni_R was performed on all cDNA. In the original analysis: Each sample was normalized by randomly selecting 1 million high-quality reads, each carrying a distinct molecular identifier. Instead of being binned into consensus sequences, reads with shared molecular identifiers were discarded. CDR3 identification, clonotype clustering and error correction used MiTCR with a Q25 quality threshold and the strictest error-elimination algorithm. A nonparametric unseen species model with Euler transformation was used to estimate a lower bound on total TCR beta diversity. Using fastp at Q25 and MiXCR, TCRdb reprocessed the public reads and kept productive beta chains. Rows with a matching CDR3 protein are joined into one entry that keeps the most common DNA and genes. The V and J calls follow TCRdb's processing rather than the paper's. In all, the sample holds a few hundred thousand distinct CDR3 sequences, and 25% to 30% of those were seen once. Of the sample, around 29% falls within the top ten clones.

The research as a whole found: Observed TCR beta diversity per million T cells fell roughly linearly with age, and a significant reduction was already apparent by age roughly 40. The percentage of naive T cells measured by flow cytometry correlated strongly with observed TCR beta diversity. Since profiling was done on bulk unsorted PBMCs, naive and antigen-experienced compartments could not be conclusively compared. Estimates of total diversity based on one million sequenced T cells were regarded as lower bounds and as underestimates. Because donor CMV infection status was unknown, age-related changes in expanded clonotypes were potentially confounded. Compared with the aged group, the long-lived group had more naive CD4+ T cells, fewer expanded clones and increased TCR diversity, a pattern suggesting age selection.

A distance of 7 bases separates the germline ends of V and J, which lose 5 bases and 5 bases respectively. The CDR3 goes from the cysteine to the phenylalanine over 12 residues. Here the CDR3 DNA is all that survives: 36 bases in frame from base 1. The donors were roughly 39 Caucasian individuals from Russia, aged roughly 6 to 90 years, who were systemically healthy. About 10 milliliters of peripheral blood were drawn from each donor into EDTA-treated Vacutainer tubes. PBMCs were isolated by Ficoll-Paque density-gradient centrifugation, with at least 6.5 million obtained per sample. Total RNA was extracted from PBMCs with Trizol reagent, with at least 6 micrograms obtained per sample. For every donor, an aliquot of PBMCs went through flow cytometry to measure the percentages of naive CD45RAhigh/CD27high T cells. The table lists this clonotype with a few counts. Its recognized antigen is unknown. No base quality values were provided; no much bigger clone lies one nucleotide off.

The origin of this receptor is a woman in her sixties or seventies in good health. Sequencing was carried out using blood. The receptor chain draws on TRBV12-3 or TRBV12-4 and TRBJ2-1, with the D segment identity uncertain. Here the CDR3 is given as CASSPWNNEQFF. The DNA sequence is as follows: TGTGCCAGCAGTCCTTGGAACAATGAGCAGTTCTTC.